This TCR beta chain was sequenced for a study of beta chain features in type 1 diabetes. In the study overall: All samples together contributed around 98,000,000 sorted cells for examination. Study results and caveats: The study found that naive, central memory and Treg TCRB repertoires appeared more similar in patients than in healthy donors. The question left open here concerned HLA type influencing TCRB rearrangement. Type 1 diabetes patients had TCRB CDR3s that were shorter (moderately but significantly so) in all four CD4+ subsets.

Investigators reverse transcribed all isolated RNA, so they sequenced expressed TCRB transcripts. Profiling relied on immunoSEQ multiplex PCR, and the TCRdb table lists in-frame clones only, not all of them. Of roughly 150,000 clones listed, approximately 9.1% are singletons. This clone was detected only a few times. The antigen remains undetermined. This TCR derives from a woman aged 30 to 39 with type 1 diabetes. Sequencing input: central memory CD4+ T cells from blood.

In nucleotides, the CDR3 is TGCGCCAGCGGGACTAGCGGCGTCCAAGAGACCCAGTACTTC. Protein: CASGTSGVQETQYF. The rearrangement uses TRBV5-1 and TRBJ2-5, with 11 bases identical to TRBD2. CDR3 size: 14 residues. The J segment lost 1 base and the V segment lost 7 bases, leaving 3 bases of the junction unmatched. CDR1 and CDR2 from the germline V gene are SGHRS and YFSETQ. Filled out from reference TRBV5-1 and TRBJ2-5, the complete variable domain reads KAGVTQTPRYLIKTRGQQVTLSCSPISGHRSVSWYQQTPGQGLQFLFEYFSETQRNKGNFPGRFSGRQFSNSRSEMNVSTLELGDSALYLCASGTSGVQETQYFGPGTRLLVL.